This TCR beta chain was captured by sequencing in a study of post-analysis software for immune sequencing data. The study's findings and limits: About five TRBV segments, including TRBV5-6, TRBV5-1 and TRBV20-1, were more frequent in patients than controls.

V gave up 2 bases and J gave up 10 bases; unmatched junction bases: 8. The length of the CDR3 is 14 residues. Germline values: CDR1 MGHRA, CDR2 YSYEKL. As concerns this clonotype: Its target is unknown.

Libraries were made from TCR beta cDNA, and they carried unique molecular identifiers. TCRdb used MiXCR to reprocess the PCR reads, holding one entry per CDR3 protein. The table records approximately 660,000 distinct CDR3 sequences, approximately 59% of them present only once. This sequence joins TRBV4-1 and TRBJ2-1; the match to TRBD2 covers 7 bases. What was sequenced was blood. The sequence was collected from a girl aged 2 to 9 with multiple sclerosis. For the CDR3, the DNA is TGCGCCAGCAGCCAACAGGAGGTCGGGGGGGAGCAGTTCTTC. Amino acid sequence: CASSQQEVGGEQFF.